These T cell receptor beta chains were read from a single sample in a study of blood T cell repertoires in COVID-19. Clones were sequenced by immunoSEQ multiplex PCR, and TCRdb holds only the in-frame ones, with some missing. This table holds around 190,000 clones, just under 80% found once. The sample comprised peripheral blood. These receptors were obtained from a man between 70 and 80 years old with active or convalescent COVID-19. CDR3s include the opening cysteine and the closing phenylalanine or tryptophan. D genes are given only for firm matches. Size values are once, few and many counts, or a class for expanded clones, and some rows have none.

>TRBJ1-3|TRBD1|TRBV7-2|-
CASSETGGRNTIYF
TGTGCCAGCAGCGAGACAGGGGGTCGAAACACCATATATTTT
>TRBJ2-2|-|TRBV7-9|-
CASSSRGYGELFF
TGTGCCAGCAGCTCGAGGGGGTACGGGGAGCTGTTTTTT
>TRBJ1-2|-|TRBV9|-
CASSPSPKAGGNGYTF
TGTGCCAGCAGCCCGTCTCCGAAAGCGGGGGGAAATGGCTACACCTTC
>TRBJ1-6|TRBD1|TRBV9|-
CASSVGAGGNSPLHF
TGTGCCAGCAGCGTAGGGGCAGGGGGTAATTCACCCCTCCACTTT
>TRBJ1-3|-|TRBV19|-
CASSIDEGGPGNTIYF
TGTGCCAGTAGTATAGACGAAGGAGGGCCTGGAAACACCATATATTTT
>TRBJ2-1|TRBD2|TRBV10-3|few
CAINNPTSGGANEQFF
TGTGCCATCAATAACCCGACTAGCGGGGGGGCCAATGAGCAGTTCTTC
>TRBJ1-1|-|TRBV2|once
CASSEWGVNPEAFF
TGTGCCAGCAGTGAATGGGGAGTTAACCCTGAAGCTTTCTTT
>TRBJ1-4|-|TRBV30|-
CAWSFRGGEKLFF
TGTGCCTGGAGTTTCCGGGGAGGGGAAAAACTGTTTTTT
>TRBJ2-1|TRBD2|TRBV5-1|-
CASSLGLAGEVDEQFF
TGCGCCAGCAGCTTGGGACTAGCGGGAGAGGTAGATGAGCAGTTCTTC
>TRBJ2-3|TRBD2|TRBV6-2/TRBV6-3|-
CASSFFPSGVTDTQYF
TGTGCCAGCAGTTTCTTTCCTAGCGGGGTCACAGATACGCAGTATTTT
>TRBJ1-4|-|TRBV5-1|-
CASSLDGNEKLFF
TGCGCCAGCAGCTTGGACGGTAATGAAAAACTGTTTTTT
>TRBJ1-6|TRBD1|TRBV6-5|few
CASTPDRDGSPLHF
TGTGCCAGCACCCCCGACAGGGACGGTTCACCCCTCCACTTT
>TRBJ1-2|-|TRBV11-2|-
CASSPHEDYGYTF
TGTGCCAGCAGCCCTCACGAGGACTATGGCTACACCTTC
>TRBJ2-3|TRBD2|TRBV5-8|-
CASSLPGLAGASTDTQYF
TGTGCCAGCAGCTTACCGGGACTAGCGGGGGCTAGCACAGATACGCAGTATTTT
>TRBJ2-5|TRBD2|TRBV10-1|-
CASSESQLAGVKETQYF
TGCGCCAGCAGTGAGTCGCAACTAGCGGGAGTAAAAGAGACCCAGTACTTC
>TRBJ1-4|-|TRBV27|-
CASSPRGLLRGGSNEKLFF
TGTGCCAGCAGCCCAAGAGGTTTACTGCGAGGAGGGTCTAATGAAAAACTGTTTTTT
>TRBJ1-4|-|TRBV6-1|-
CASSEARGGVEKLFF
TGTGCCAGCAGTGAAGCCCGGGGAGGGGTTGAAAAACTGTTTTTT
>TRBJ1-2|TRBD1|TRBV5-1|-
CASKTTGGAGRYTF
TGCGCCAGCAAAACGACAGGGGGCGCGGGACGTTACACCTTC
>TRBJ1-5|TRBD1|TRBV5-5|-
CASSAGTGSYSNQPQHF
TGTGCCAGCAGCGCCGGGACAGGGTCCTATAGCAATCAGCCCCAGCATTTT
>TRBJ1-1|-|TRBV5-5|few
CASSFQGDTEAFF
TGTGCCAGCAGCTTCCAAGGGGACACTGAAGCTTTCTTT
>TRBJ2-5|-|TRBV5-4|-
CASRARGARETQYF
TGTGCCAGCAGGGCTCGGGGGGCTCGGGAGACCCAGTACTTC
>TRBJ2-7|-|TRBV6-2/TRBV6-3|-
CASSLPGGGSNEQYF
TGTGCCAGCAGTCTGCCGGGGGGCGGGTCCAACGAGCAGTACTTC
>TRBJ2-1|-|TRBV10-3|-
CASRISDEQFF
TGTGCCAGCCGCATCTCGGATGAGCAGTTCTTC
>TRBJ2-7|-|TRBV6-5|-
CASSPTGVRNEQYF
TGTGCCAGCAGTCCAACGGGGGTAAGGAACGAGCAGTACTTC
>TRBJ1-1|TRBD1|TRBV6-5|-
CASSRDRPNTEAFF
TGTGCCAGCAGTCGGGACAGGCCGAACACTGAAGCTTTCTTT
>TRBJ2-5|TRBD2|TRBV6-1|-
CASSVRPGTNNGETQYF
TGTGCCAGCAGTGTCCGCCCCGGGACTAACAACGGTGAGACCCAGTACTTC
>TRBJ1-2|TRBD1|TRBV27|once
CASGTQGAGYTF
TGTGCCAGCGGGACCCAGGGGGCCGGCTACACCTTC
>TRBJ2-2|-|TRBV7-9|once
CASTELSGDITGELFF
TGTGCCAGCACAGAACTATCCGGGGATATCACCGGGGAGCTGTTTTTT
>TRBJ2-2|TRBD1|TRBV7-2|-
CASKAGTGYTGELFF
TGTGCCAGCAAAGCCGGGACAGGGTACACCGGGGAGCTGTTTTTT